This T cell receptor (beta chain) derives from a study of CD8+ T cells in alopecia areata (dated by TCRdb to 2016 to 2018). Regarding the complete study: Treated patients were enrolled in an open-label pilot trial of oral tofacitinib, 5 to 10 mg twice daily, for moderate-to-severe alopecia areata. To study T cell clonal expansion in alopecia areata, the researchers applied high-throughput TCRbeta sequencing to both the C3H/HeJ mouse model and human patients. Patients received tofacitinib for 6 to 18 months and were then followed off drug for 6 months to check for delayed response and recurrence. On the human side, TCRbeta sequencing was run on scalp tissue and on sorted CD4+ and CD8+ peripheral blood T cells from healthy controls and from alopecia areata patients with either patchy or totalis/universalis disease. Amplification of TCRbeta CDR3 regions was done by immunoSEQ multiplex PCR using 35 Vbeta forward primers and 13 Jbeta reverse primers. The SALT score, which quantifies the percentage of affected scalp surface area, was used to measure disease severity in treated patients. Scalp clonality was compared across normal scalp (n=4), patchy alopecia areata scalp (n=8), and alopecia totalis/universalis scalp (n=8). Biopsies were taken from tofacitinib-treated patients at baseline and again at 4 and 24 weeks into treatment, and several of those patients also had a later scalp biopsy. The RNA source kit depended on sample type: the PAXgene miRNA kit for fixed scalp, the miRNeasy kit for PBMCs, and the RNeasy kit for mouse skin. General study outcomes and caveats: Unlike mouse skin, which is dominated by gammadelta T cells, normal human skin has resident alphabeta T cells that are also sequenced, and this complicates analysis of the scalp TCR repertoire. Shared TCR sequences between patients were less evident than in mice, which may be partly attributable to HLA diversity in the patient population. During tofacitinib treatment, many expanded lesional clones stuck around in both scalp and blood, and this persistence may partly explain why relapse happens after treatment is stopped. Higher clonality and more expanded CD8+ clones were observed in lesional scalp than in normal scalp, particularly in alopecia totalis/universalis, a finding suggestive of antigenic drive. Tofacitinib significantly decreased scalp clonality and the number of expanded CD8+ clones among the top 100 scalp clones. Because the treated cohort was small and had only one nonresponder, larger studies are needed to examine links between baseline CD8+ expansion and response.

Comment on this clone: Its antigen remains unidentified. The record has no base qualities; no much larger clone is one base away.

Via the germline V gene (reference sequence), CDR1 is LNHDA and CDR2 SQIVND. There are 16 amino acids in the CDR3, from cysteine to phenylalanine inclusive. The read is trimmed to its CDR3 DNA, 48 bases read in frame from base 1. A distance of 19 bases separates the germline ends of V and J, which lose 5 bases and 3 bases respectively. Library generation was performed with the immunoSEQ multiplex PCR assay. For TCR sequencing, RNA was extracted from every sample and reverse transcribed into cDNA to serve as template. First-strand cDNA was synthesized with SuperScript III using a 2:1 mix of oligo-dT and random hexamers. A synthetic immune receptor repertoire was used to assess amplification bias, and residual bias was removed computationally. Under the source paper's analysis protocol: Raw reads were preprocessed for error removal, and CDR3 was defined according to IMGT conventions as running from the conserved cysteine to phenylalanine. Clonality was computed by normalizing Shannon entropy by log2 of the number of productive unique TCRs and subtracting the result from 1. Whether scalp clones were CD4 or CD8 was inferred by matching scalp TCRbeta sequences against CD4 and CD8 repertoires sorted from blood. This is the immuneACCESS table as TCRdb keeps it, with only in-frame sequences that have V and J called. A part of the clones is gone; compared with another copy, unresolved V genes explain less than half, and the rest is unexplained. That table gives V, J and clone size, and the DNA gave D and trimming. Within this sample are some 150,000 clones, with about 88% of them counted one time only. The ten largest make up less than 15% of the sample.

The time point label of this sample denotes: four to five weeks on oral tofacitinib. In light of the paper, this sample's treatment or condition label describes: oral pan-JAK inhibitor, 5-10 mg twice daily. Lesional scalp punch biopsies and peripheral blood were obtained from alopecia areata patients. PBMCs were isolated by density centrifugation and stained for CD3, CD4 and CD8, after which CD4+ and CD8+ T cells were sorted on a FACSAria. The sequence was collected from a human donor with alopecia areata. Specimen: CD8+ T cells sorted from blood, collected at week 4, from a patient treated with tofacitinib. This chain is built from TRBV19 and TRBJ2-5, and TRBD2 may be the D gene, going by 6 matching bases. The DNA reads TGTGCCAGTAGTGCGGACTATTTTAATTGGGAAGAGACCCAGTACTTC. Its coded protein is CASSADYFNWEETQYF.